The sequence of this TCR beta chain was determined in a study of CD8 T cells in ankylosing spondylitis (dated by TCRdb to between 2016 and 2019). A note on the overall study: The study set out to find disease-linked TCR variants by profiling T cell receptor beta repertoires in ankylosing spondylitis patients and healthy donors. The full study cohort was made up of approximately 24 ankylosing spondylitis patients and fewer than 120 healthy donors. Peripheral blood was sampled, and synovial fluid was additionally collected from ankylosing spondylitis patients.

What the research found in general, with its limitations: The disease-linked clones were reported as significantly enriched in matched synovial fluid samples from ankylosing spondylitis patients. The disease-linked clones had a CD8+ phenotype and were found at relatively low frequencies in peripheral blood. A TCR beta motif made up of seven or eight highly homologous amino acid variants appeared to be characteristic of blood from ankylosing spondylitis patients. Some motif variants had previously been reported in the synovial fluid and blood of reactive arthritis patients, which suggests shared mechanisms of disease initiation.

This clonotype came up a few times. There is no known antigen for this receptor. Per-nucleotide qualities are absent, and no much larger clonotype sits a single base away. For sequencing, an Illumina HiSeq 2500 was employed. TCR beta libraries were prepared by quantitative 5'-RACE with molecular barcodes. Per the source publication's procedure: A new computational method, built on a probabilistic model of VDJ rearrangement, was used to identify disease-linked TCR variants. The public reads were reprocessed in TCRdb via fastp at Q25 and MiXCR, keeping in-frame beta chains. Rows merge per CDR3 protein into single entries with the most common DNA and genes. For this entry, the V and J calls and clone size follow TCRdb and not the study's own pipeline. For this sample the table gives 650,000 to 800,000 distinct CDR3 sequences, of which roughly 19% were detected only once. Clones ranked in the top ten supply around a fifth of the sample.

Taken from cysteine to phenylalanine, the CDR3 has 14 residues. Solely the CDR3 DNA is kept, with 42 bases framed from the first base. V and J lose 4 bases and 3 bases, and a span of 13 bases separates them. For CDR1 and CDR2, the germline V gene lists LGHNA and YSLEER. The source is a male donor with ankylosing spondylitis. The rearranged segments are TRBV4-3 and TRBJ2-7; the D segment cannot be called with confidence. The sample consisted of blood, either unsorted or a sorted T cell fraction (not recorded which). The DNA sequence follows: TGCGCCAGCAGCCCTTCTACCGATTACTACGAGCAGTACTTC. This is translated as CASSPSTDYYEQYF.